The 26 T cell receptor beta chains in this list originate from one sample, sequenced in a study of cytomegalovirus exposure and HLA in healthy donors. Sequencing was performed with immunoSEQ multiplex PCR; in TCRdb, only in-frame clones are kept and a portion is missing. The table lists 180,000 or so clones, approximately 86% of them singletons. Material: PBMCs. Receptors originate from a young man in good health and CMV-seropositive.

The chain joins TRBV7-9 to TRBJ2-7; D is perhaps TRBD1 (5 bases). In germline, CDR1 is SEHNR, CDR2 FQNEAQ (reference sequence). V lost 1 base, J lost 3 bases, and 16 bases lay in between. The CDR3 is 16 residues long. CDR3 region: CASSLDRNGLGYEQYF. CDR3 sequence (DNA): TGTGCCAGCAGCTTAGACAGGAACGGCTTGGGCTACGAGCAGTACTTC.

A single count supports this clone. The V gene is TRBV6-1, the J gene TRBJ2-5; 7 bases map to TRBD1. This CDR3 comprises 14 residues. Germline CDR1 is MNHNS and CDR2 is SASEGT. V was clipped by 7 bases and J by 3 bases; unmatched bases: 8. This chain's CDR3 is CASILQGNEETQYF. The CDR3 DNA reads TGTGCCAGCATCCTACAGGGGAACGAAGAGACCCAGTACTTC.

This clone was seen just once. The chain combines TRBV15 with TRBJ2-7; 8 bases line up with TRBD2. J was trimmed by 4 bases and V by 8 bases; bases with no gene match: 7. This CDR3 is 13 amino acids long. Germline lookup yields CDR1 LNHNV and CDR2 YYDKDF (reference sequence). CDR3 region: CATSRGGEYEQYF. Written as DNA, the CDR3 is TGTGCCACCTCCCGGGGGGGGGAGTACGAGCAGTACTTC. Using reference TRBV15 and TRBJ2-7 for the parts outside the CDR3, the full variable domain is DAMVIQNPRYQVTQFGKPVTLSCSQTLNHNVMYWYQQKSSQAPKLLFHYYDKDFNNEADTPDNFQSRRPNTSFCFLDIRSPGLGDTAMYLCATSRGGEYEQYFGPGTRLTVT.

This chain uses TRBV30 with TRBJ2-3; 8 bases align to TRBD2. J was trimmed by 6 bases and V by 1 base; bases with no gene match: 3. Germline-derived CDR1 and CDR2 are GTSNPN and SVGIG (reference sequence). The CDR3 is 13 amino acids. CDR3 coding DNA: TGTGCCTGGAGTGCGGGACTAGTTGATACGCAGTATTTT. This encodes CAWSAGLVDTQYF.

The J gene is TRBJ2-1, the V gene TRBV9; D possibly corresponds to TRBD2 (6 bases). The V gene's germline CDR1 is SGDLS and CDR2 YYNGEE. The CDR3 is 15 residues long. V was trimmed by 0 bases and J by 3 bases, leaving 10 bases between them. This CDR3 reads CASSVGSGDYNEQFF. CDR3 coding DNA: TGTGCCAGCAGCGTAGGGTCGGGGGACTACAATGAGCAGTTCTTC.

The chain recombines TRBV5-1 with TRBJ2-7; D remains unclear. The CDR3 sequence is 14 residues long. V lost 2 bases, J lost 3 bases, and 12 bases lay in between. Germline CDR1 is SGHRS and CDR2 is YFSETQ. For the CDR3, the DNA is TGCGCCAGCAGCTTCAGGTCTTCAAACTACGAGCAGTACTTC. Translating gives CASSFRSSNYEQYF.

The gene calls are TRBV4-3 and TRBJ2-7; 10 bases match TRBD1. V trimming: 0 bases; J trimming: 3 bases; junction bases outside the gene matches: 14. Germline lookup yields CDR1 LGHNA and CDR2 YSLEER. This CDR3 is 19 amino acids long. In DNA, the CDR3 is TGCGCCAGCAGCCAAGATTTTGGGAGGGGGGACAGGGGATTCTACGAGCAGTACTTC. It translates to CASSQDFGRGDRGFYEQYF.

CDR3 DNA: TGTGCCAGCAGCTTATCCTCCTCCGGGGGCAATCAGCCCCAGCATTTT. Residues: CASSLSSSGGNQPQHF. V is TRBV7-9 and J is TRBJ1-5; D uncertain. Trimming stripped 2 bases from V and 2 bases from J, with 13 bases between. This CDR3 is 16 amino acids long. Germline V lookup: CDR1 SEHNR, CDR2 FQNEAQ (reference sequence).

This chain links TRBV9 with TRBJ1-2; 7 bases are a match to TRBD1. The CDR3 loop spans 14 amino acids. V lost 4 bases, J lost 2 bases, and 5 bases stayed unmatched. CDR1 and CDR2 from the germline V gene are SGDLS and YYNGEE. The CDR3 sequence is CASSPEQGNYGYTF. In nucleotides, the CDR3 is TGTGCCAGCAGCCCCGAACAGGGGAACTATGGCTACACCTTC.

In nucleotides, the CDR3 is TGTGCCAGCAGCTTAAGACGTTCGCACACGGAGGGCTACACCTTC. This translates into CASSLRRSHTEGYTF. This chain links TRBV7-9 with TRBJ1-2, with D unclear. V lost 2 bases and J 8 bases, leaving 18 bases between the germline ends. The CDR3 extends over 15 amino acids. CDR1 is SEHNR, CDR2 FQNEAQ, per germline (reference sequence).

CDR3 sequence reads: CASKQVPYNEQFF. CDR3 nucleotides: TGTGCCAGCAAACAGGTACCCTACAATGAGCAGTTCTTC. V and J are TRBV27 and TRBJ2-1; D may be TRBD1 (5 bases). The V end lost 7 bases, the J end lost 2 bases, and 9 bases lay between the germline ends. The length of the CDR3 is 13 residues. CDR1 is MNHEY and CDR2 is SMNVEV in the germline V gene (reference sequence).

CDR3 protein: CASSLIATRKGEQFF. CDR3 sequence (DNA): TGTGCCAGCAGCTTAATAGCGACCCGCAAGGGTGAGCAGTTCTTC. The V gene is TRBV11-3, the J gene TRBJ2-1, with TRBD2 as a possible D gene (5 bases). From germline, CDR1 is SGHNT and CDR2 YENEEA. The CDR3 extends over 15 amino acids. V was cut by 2 bases and J by 9 bases, with 17 bases left in between.

The CDR3 loop reads CASSLRLAGVNTEAFF. The CDR3 region has the DNA TGTGCCAGCAGTTTAAGGTTGGCGGGTGTGAACACTGAAGCTTTCTTT. V usage is TRBV28 and J usage is TRBJ1-1; D gene uncertain. CDR1 is MDHEN and CDR2 is SYDVKM in the germline V gene. Trimming removed 2 bases at V and 0 bases at J, with 13 bases between. This CDR3 has 16 amino acids.

The chain links TRBV30 to TRBJ2-7; D perhaps matches TRBD1 (6 bases). The germline V and J ends were trimmed by 5 bases and 5 bases, with 10 bases remaining between them. The CDR3 runs to 11 residues. Germline loops: CDR1 GTSNPN, CDR2 SVGIG (reference sequence). The CDR3 DNA follows: TGTGCCTGGCAGGGGATCGACGAGCAGTACTTC. It yields the protein CAWQGIDEQYF. The whole variable domain, filled in from reference TRBV30 and TRBJ2-7, reads SQTIHQWPATLVQPVGSPLSLECTVEGTSNPNLYWYRQAAGRGLQLLFYSVGIGQISSEVPQNLSASRPQDRQFILSSKKLLLSDSGFYLCAWQGIDEQYFGPGTRLTVT.

This chain joins TRBV19 and TRBJ1-1, with D tentatively TRBD1 (6 bases). V was shortened by 1 base and J by 11 bases, with 14 bases between the two germline ends. CDR1 and CDR2 (germline): LNHDA, SQIVND (reference sequence). The CDR3 is 13 amino acids. The CDR3 reads CASSIVQGRGAFF. The CDR3 nucleotides are TGTGCCAGTAGTATAGTACAGGGCCGCGGGGCTTTCTTT.

V usage is TRBV7-2 and J usage is TRBJ2-7; 7 bases map to TRBD2. Germline V gives CDR1 SGHTA, CDR2 FQGNSA. The CDR3 consists of 14 residues. The V gene end was trimmed by 1 base and the J gene end by 1 base; junction bases not matched to a gene: 1. This CDR3 is CASSLVGRSYEQYF. CDR3 nucleotide sequence: TGTGCCAGCAGCTTAGTCGGGAGGTCCTACGAGCAGTACTTC.

The chain employs TRBV10-3 and TRBJ2-1, with D unresolved. Germline V gene data show CDR1 as ENHRY and CDR2 as SYGVKD. CDR3 size: 12 residues. The V end lost 7 bases, the J end lost 5 bases, and 9 bases lay between the germline ends. CDR3 in amino acids: CAIMALNNEQFF. Here the CDR3 DNA reads TGTGCCATCATGGCCCTGAACAATGAGCAGTTCTTC.

The table lists this clone with a count of one. The chain has TRBV30 and TRBJ2-3; no firm D call. V lost 2 bases and J 4 bases, leaving 10 bases between the germline ends. Per the germline V gene, CDR1 is GTSNPN and CDR2 is SVGIG (reference sequence). The CDR3 is 13 residues long. CDR3 in amino acids: CAWSTTIADTQYF. CDR3 nucleotides: TGTGCCTGGAGTACCACAATCGCAGATACGCAGTATTTT.

The rearrangement joins TRBV30 to TRBJ2-7; D perhaps matches TRBD1 (6 bases). The V end was cut by 3 bases, the J end by 0 bases, with 15 bases between. Per germline, CDR1 GTSNPN and CDR2 SVGIG (reference sequence). The CDR3 runs to 15 residues. CDR3 DNA: TGTGCCTGGAGCGAATCCAGGGGAATCTCCTACGAGCAGTACTTC. It encodes CAWSESRGISYEQYF.

The chain employs TRBV5-6 and TRBJ2-2; 9 bases match TRBD2. CDR1 SGHDT and CDR2 YYEEEE come from the germline V gene. The CDR3 length is 14 residues. The ends lost 0 bases at V and 9 bases at J; junction bases unmatched: 3. For the CDR3, the DNA is TGTGCCAGCAGCTTGGGTAGCGGGAGTTGGGAGCTGTTTTTT. Its protein is CASSLGSGSWELFF.

V is TRBV6-1 and J is TRBJ2-7; D possibly corresponds to TRBD1 (6 bases). From germline, CDR1 is MNHNS and CDR2 SASEGT. The CDR3 is 13 amino acids. Trimming took 3 bases from V and 4 from J, leaving 10 bases between them. CDR3 sequence: CASSEDRVYEQYF. For the CDR3, the DNA is TGTGCCAGCAGTGAGGACAGAGTTTACGAGCAGTACTTC.

The V and J genes are TRBV27 and TRBJ2-1; TRBD2 agrees at 9 bases. The germline V gene has CDR1 MNHEY and CDR2 SMNVEV (reference sequence). CDR3 size: 15 residues. J gave up 3 bases and V 4 bases, and 4 bases lay outside the gene matches. The CDR3 nucleotides are TGTGCCAGCAGTTCCGGGACTAGCATCTACAATGAGCAGTTCTTC. As protein: CASSSGTSIYNEQFF.

The chain links TRBV28 to TRBJ2-5, with 7 bases matching TRBD2. CDR3 size: 15 residues. The germline V gene has CDR1 MDHEN and CDR2 SYDVKM. J lost 2 bases, V lost 3 bases, and 6 bases had no gene match. The DNA for the CDR3 is TGTGCCAGCAGTTTGAGGGACTACATACAAGAGACCCAGTACTTC. This gives the protein CASSLRDYIQETQYF.

The rearrangement joins TRBV9 to TRBJ2-1, with 7 bases aligning to TRBD1. Trimming at V came to 6 bases and at J to 5 bases, leaving 14 bases not matched to a gene. The CDR3 consists of 16 residues. The germline V gene has CDR1 SGDLS and CDR2 YYNGEE. The CDR3 here is CASILIDREFNNEQFF. The CDR3 coding sequence is TGTGCCAGCATACTCATAGACAGGGAGTTTAACAATGAGCAGTTCTTC.

This clone turned up a few times. The chain carries TRBV6-6 and TRBJ2-7; 9 bases are a match to TRBD2. The CDR3 length is 15 residues. Germline V lookup: CDR1 MNHNY, CDR2 SVGAGI (reference sequence). Trimming took 5 bases from V and 4 from J; bases not matched to a gene: 9. Here the CDR3 reads CASSPIAGAAYEQYF. The DNA for the CDR3 is TGTGCCAGCAGTCCAATAGCGGGAGCCGCTTACGAGCAGTACTTC.

This sequence joins TRBV19 and TRBJ2-7, with 10 bases fitting TRBD2. This CDR3 has 13 residues. Germline V gives CDR1 LNHDA, CDR2 SQIVND (reference sequence). V gave up 6 bases and J gave up 1 base; unmatched junction bases: 0. CDR3 amino acids: CASRLAGSYEQYF. The CDR3 coding sequence is TGTGCCAGTAGACTAGCGGGGTCCTACGAGCAGTACTTC.